This T cell receptor beta chain appears in the sequencing data of a study of T cell repertoires in cytomegalovirus infection. As for the study in general: Matching HLA type and CMV infection were both indicated by public TCR beta signatures.

MiXCR, applied by TCRdb to the reads, yields one record per CDR3 protein. The data contain 150,000 to 200,000 distinct CDR3 sequences, roughly 9% of them singletons. CDR3 length: 17 residues. Looked up from germline, CDR1 is SGHAT and CDR2 is FQNNGV. V lost 5 bases and J 0 bases, leaving 18 bases between the germline ends. This clonotype has at least ten counts. Its target is unknown. Study-wide results and caveats: Dominating the ex vivo response were HLA-C-restricted CMV-specific TCR beta clonotypes. Totalled public TCR beta family frequency picked out people who carried CMV plus the relevant HLA.

The TCR comes from a human donor in good health (CMV status not recorded). Some clones in this sample may be carry-over from other donors' samples. Sample: PBMCs. The chain links TRBV11-2 to TRBJ2-3; no clear D. CDR3 DNA: TGTGCCAGCAGCCCTCCGGGCGTCATATTTAGCACAGATACGCAGTATTTT. Translating gives CASSPPGVIFSTDTQYF.